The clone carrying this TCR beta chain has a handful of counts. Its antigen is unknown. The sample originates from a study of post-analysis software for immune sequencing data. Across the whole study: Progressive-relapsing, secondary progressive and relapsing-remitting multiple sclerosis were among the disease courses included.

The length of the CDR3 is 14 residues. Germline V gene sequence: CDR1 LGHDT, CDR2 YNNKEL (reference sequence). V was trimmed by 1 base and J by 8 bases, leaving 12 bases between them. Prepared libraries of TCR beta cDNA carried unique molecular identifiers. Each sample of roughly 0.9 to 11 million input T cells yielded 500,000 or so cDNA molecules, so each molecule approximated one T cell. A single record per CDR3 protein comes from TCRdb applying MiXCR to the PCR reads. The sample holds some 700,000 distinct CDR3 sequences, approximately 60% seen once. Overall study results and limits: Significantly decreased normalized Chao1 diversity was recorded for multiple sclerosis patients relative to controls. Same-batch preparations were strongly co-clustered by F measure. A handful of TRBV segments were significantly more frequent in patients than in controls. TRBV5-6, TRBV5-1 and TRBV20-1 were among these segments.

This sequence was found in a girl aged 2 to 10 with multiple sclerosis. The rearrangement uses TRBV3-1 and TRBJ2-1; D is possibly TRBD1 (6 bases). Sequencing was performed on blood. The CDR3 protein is CASSQVTGIDEQFF. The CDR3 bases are TGTGCCAGCAGCCAAGTGACAGGTATCGATGAGCAGTTCTTC.